Below are 23 T cell receptor beta chains sequenced from a single sample in a study of T cell responses to AZD1222 COVID-19 vaccine. TCRdb's copy holds only in-frame clones and misses some; the assay was immunoSEQ multiplex PCR. Of approximately 150,000 clones in the sample, over 85% were seen once. Source: peripheral blood, taken 28 days after the second AZD1222 dose. The receptors come from an adult who received the AZD1222 COVID-19 vaccine.

V usage is TRBV6-6 and J usage is TRBJ1-2; 9 nucleotides line up with TRBD1. Germline values: CDR1 MNHNY, CDR2 SVGAGI (reference sequence). Trimming at V came to 6 bases and at J to 8 bases, leaving 7 bases not matched to a gene. The CDR3 sequence is 13 residues long. Here the CDR3 reads CASSLRDRDGYTF. The DNA of the CDR3 is TGTGCCAGCAGCCTCCGGGACAGGGACGGCTACACCTTC.

The chain recombines TRBV7-9 with TRBJ2-1; unclear D gene. In germline, CDR1 is SEHNR, CDR2 FQNEAQ (reference sequence). The CDR3 is 14 amino acids. Trimming stripped 2 bases from V and 6 bases from J, with 11 bases between. The CDR3 reads CASSLRTTLNEQFF. CDR3 nucleotides: TGTGCCAGCAGCTTAAGGACCACTCTCAATGAGCAGTTCTTC.

The rearrangement links TRBV7-3 to TRBJ2-1, with D possibly being TRBD2 (6 bases). Trimming took 2 bases from V and 7 from J, leaving 12 bases between them. CDR3 length: 14 residues. The V gene's germline CDR1 is SGHTA and CDR2 FQGTGA. CDR3 coding DNA: TGTGCCAGCAGCTTAGGAGGGACTCATAATGAGCAGTTCTTC. Translating gives CASSLGGTHNEQFF.

Comments on this clone: The same CDR3 also results from other DNA sequences found in this sample. The chain links TRBV30 to TRBJ1-6; the D is unclear. V was trimmed by 0 bases and J by 7 bases, leaving 7 bases between them. The CDR3 loop spans 13 amino acids. Germline V gives CDR1 GTSNPN, CDR2 SVGIG (reference sequence). This CDR3 is CAWSVQGNSPLHF. The DNA for the CDR3 is TGTGCCTGGAGTGTACAAGGAAATTCACCCCTCCACTTT.

This chain uses TRBV6-2 or TRBV6-3 with TRBJ2-7, with a possible D match to TRBD1 (6 bases). The germline V and J ends were trimmed by 0 bases and 4 bases, with 25 bases remaining between them. CDR1 is MNHEY and CDR2 is SVGEGT in the germline V gene. The CDR3 has 19 amino acids. The CDR3 DNA follows: TGTGCCAGCAGTTACTCGATCCGAGGAGCCGGGACACGAGGGTACGAGCAGTACTTC. It specifies CASSYSIRGAGTRGYEQYF.

The chain couples TRBV27 to TRBJ2-7; the match to TRBD1 covers 7 bases. The germline V gene has CDR1 MNHEY and CDR2 SMNVEV (reference sequence). The junction had 8 bases not matched to a gene; V was cut back by 0 bases and J by 3 bases. The CDR3 runs to 16 residues. The CDR3 nucleotides read TGTGCCAGCAGTTTATCGGGGCAGGGGGTAATCTACGAGCAGTACTTC. Protein product: CASSLSGQGVIYEQYF.

V and J are TRBV5-4 and TRBJ2-5; D is perhaps TRBD2 (6 bases). Germline loops: CDR1 SGHNT, CDR2 YYREEE (reference sequence). V was trimmed by 3 bases and J by 2 bases, leaving 14 bases between them. The CDR3 length is 15 residues. The CDR3, as DNA: TGTGCCAGCAGCTCGACCGGGAGTCAGCAAGAGACCCAGTACTTC. Translated, it gives CASSSTGSQQETQYF. The full variable domain, in which reference TRBV5-4 and TRBJ2-5 provide the parts outside the CDR3, is ETGVTQSPTHLIKTRGQQVTLRCSSQSGHNTVSWYQQALGQGPQFIFQYYREEENGRGNFPPRFSGLQFPNYSSELNVNALELDDSALYLCASSSTGSQQETQYFGPGTRLLVL.

The chain couples TRBV5-1 to TRBJ2-2; tentative D call: TRBD2 (6 bases). CDR3 length equals 18 residues. Germline V gives CDR1 SGHRS, CDR2 YFSETQ. Trimming took 2 bases from V and 1 from J, leaving 18 bases between them. CDR3 protein: CASSFNWDRGLNTGELFF. CDR3 DNA sequence: TGCGCCAGCAGCTTTAACTGGGACCGGGGGTTGAACACCGGGGAGCTGTTTTTT.

The rearrangement uses TRBV19 and TRBJ2-3; D perhaps matches TRBD1 (5 bases). The germline gives CDR1 LNHDA, CDR2 SQIVND (reference sequence). Trimming took off 4 bases at V and 3 bases at J, with 20 bases between the two ends. This CDR3 spans 17 amino acids. The CDR3 DNA reads as TGTGCCAGTAGTACCCGTCGCCAAGGGGCCGGTACAGATACGCAGTATTTT. Amino acids: CASSTRRQGAGTDTQYF.

This clone was observed a single time. This chain joins TRBV19 and TRBJ1-1; D is unresolved. Germline V lookup: CDR1 LNHDA, CDR2 SQIVND (reference sequence). The CDR3 covers 13 residues. The V and J ends lost 8 bases and 1 base respectively, with 11 bases between them. The CDR3 loop reads CASGETRNTEAFF. In DNA, the CDR3 is TGTGCCAGTGGGGAAACAAGGAACACTGAAGCTTTCTTT.

The chain uses TRBV5-1 and TRBJ2-7; 10 bases are shared with TRBD1. This CDR3 spans 17 amino acids. V was clipped by 3 bases and J by 3 bases; unmatched bases: 12. Germline lookup yields CDR1 SGHRS and CDR2 YFSETQ. CDR3 residues: CASSSTRGTGVFYEQYF. CDR3 sequence (DNA): TGCGCCAGCAGCTCGACGAGAGGGACAGGGGTTTTCTACGAGCAGTACTTC.

The CDR3 nucleotides read TGCGCCAGCAGCCAAGACGACGGACGATCCTACGAGCGTTACTTC. Translated: CASSQDDGRSYERYF. The chain carries TRBV4-3 and TRBJ2-7; D unclear. CDR1 is LGHNA and CDR2 is YSLEER in the germline V gene. The V gene lost 0 bases and the J gene lost 13 bases, with 22 bases spanning the gap. The CDR3 totals 15 residues.

The CDR3 DNA follows: TGTGCCAGCAGTAAATTTACTGAAGCTTTCTTT. This sequence encodes CASSKFTEAFF. The chain uses TRBV6-5 and TRBJ1-1, with unresolved D. The germline gives CDR1 MNHEY, CDR2 SVGAGI. The V and J ends lost 5 bases and 5 bases respectively, with 6 bases between them. The CDR3 covers 11 residues.

The rearrangement joins TRBV11-2 to TRBJ2-3, with TRBD2 matching over 9 bases. In germline, CDR1 is SGHAT, CDR2 FQNNGV. After removal of 1 base from V and 0 bases from J, the junction contained 11 bases not matched to a gene. CDR3 length: 19 residues. CDR3 sequence reads: CASSLVSQLAGASTDTQYF. CDR3 DNA sequence: TGTGCCAGCAGCTTAGTTTCCCAACTAGCGGGTGCTAGCACAGATACGCAGTATTTT.

The V gene is TRBV5-6, the J gene TRBJ1-1; D gene unclear. The ends were cut back, 4 bases at V and 5 bases at J, with 12 bases in the middle. Germline V gene data show CDR1 as SGHDT and CDR2 as YYEEEE. The CDR3 spans 13 residues. CDR3 sequence (DNA): TGTGCCAGCAGCCAGAACCCGCGGACTGAAGCTTTCTTT. Translating it yields CASSQNPRTEAFF.

The chain carries TRBV9 and TRBJ2-7; 11 bases fit TRBD2. V lost 0 bases and J lost 7; bases outside the gene matches: 6. Germline CDR1 is SGDLS and CDR2 is YYNGEE. This CDR3 has 15 residues. The CDR3 region has the DNA TGTGCCAGCAGCGTAGGGACTAGCGGGTCTAAGGAGCAGTACTTC. Translating it yields CASSVGTSGSKEQYF.

This chain joins TRBV12-5 and TRBJ1-2, with 11 positions matching TRBD1. CDR1 LGHNT and CDR2 FRNRAP come from the germline V gene. V was pared by 3 bases and J by 4 bases, with 13 bases of the junction left unmatched. The CDR3 contains 18 residues. The CDR3 is CASGFPTLRDRGFYGYTF. The CDR3 nucleotides are TGTGCTAGTGGTTTCCCAACTCTCCGGGACAGGGGGTTCTATGGCTACACCTTC.

The V call is TRBV23-1, the J call TRBJ1-1; D perhaps matches TRBD1 (5 bases). TRBV23-1 is placed among ORFs of uncertain function. Trimming took off 8 bases at V and 0 bases at J, with 7 bases between the two ends. CDR3 size: 12 residues. CDR3 region: CASSRVNTEAFF. CDR3 DNA: TGCGCCAGCTCCAGGGTGAACACTGAAGCTTTCTTT.

The chain is built from TRBV30 and TRBJ1-2; 12 bases match TRBD1. The germline V gene has CDR1 GTSNPN and CDR2 SVGIG (reference sequence). This CDR3 is built from 17 residues. J gave up 3 bases and V 4 bases, and 12 bases lay outside the gene matches. CDR3 in DNA: TGTGCCTGGAAGGGTTGGGGACAGGGGGCCAGGGACTATGGCTACACCTTC. Amino acids: CAWKGWGQGARDYGYTF.

This clone has just a few counts. J is TRBJ1-2 and V is TRBV7-9; perhaps TRBD1 as D (5 bases). CDR1 and CDR2 (germline): SEHNR, FQNEAQ (reference sequence). V gave up 10 bases and J gave up 8 bases, with 17 bases separating them. The CDR3 totals 12 residues. CDR3 region: CAIRGASGGYTF. CDR3 DNA: TGTGCCATCCGTGGGGCATCCGGAGGCTACACCTTC. Drawing the rest from reference TRBV7-9 and TRBJ1-2, the complete variable domain is DTGVSQNPRHKITKRGQNVTFRCDPISEHNRLYWYRQTLGQGPEFLTYFQNEAQLEKSRLLSDRFSAERPKGSFSTLEIQRTEQGDSAMYLCAIRGASGGYTFGSGTRLTVV.

The J gene is TRBJ2-3, the V gene TRBV27; the match to TRBD1 covers 10 bases. The CDR3 is 16 residues long. Germline trimming cut 1 base from V and 4 bases from J; bases unmatched to any gene: 5. Germline V gene sequence: CDR1 MNHEY, CDR2 SMNVEV (reference sequence). The CDR3 protein is CASSLYDRGRPDTQYF. The CDR3 DNA sequence: TGTGCCAGCAGTTTATACGACAGGGGGCGGCCAGATACGCAGTATTTT.

The J gene is TRBJ2-7, the V gene TRBV13; TRBD1 agrees at 7 bases. V gave up 7 bases and J gave up 1 base; unmatched junction bases: 10. Germline loops: CDR1 PRHDT, CDR2 FYEKMQ (reference sequence). This CDR3 is 15 amino acids long. The CDR3 sequence is CASTRGGRGSYEQYF. Here the CDR3 DNA reads TGTGCCAGCACCCGAGGGGGCAGGGGTTCCTACGAGCAGTACTTC.

V usage is TRBV19 and J usage is TRBJ1-1; D possibly corresponds to TRBD1 (6 bases). The length of the CDR3 is 14 residues. V shed 4 bases and J shed 3 bases, with 12 bases lying between them. Germline CDR1 reads LNHDA; CDR2 reads SQIVND (reference sequence). CDR3: CASSTGAGDTEAFF. DNA of the CDR3: TGTGCCAGTAGTACAGGGGCAGGGGACACTGAAGCTTTCTTT.